One and the same sample provided the 12 T cell receptor beta chains below, sequenced in a study of cytomegalovirus exposure and HLA in healthy donors. Measured with immunoSEQ multiplex PCR; TCRdb has only the in-frame clones, and not every one. In the table there are under 250,000 clones, around 86% of which are singletons. Sequencing was performed on PBMCs. These receptors originate from a woman between 18 and 30 years old in good health and CMV-seropositive.

This chain links TRBV9 with TRBJ1-3, with 7 bases matching TRBD1. V was pared by 0 bases and J by 0 bases, with 3 bases of the junction left unmatched. This CDR3 is built from 16 residues. Germline lookup yields CDR1 SGDLS and CDR2 YYNGEE. The CDR3 sequence is CASSVGGQYSGNTIYF. The CDR3 DNA follows: TGTGCCAGCAGCGTAGGGGGACAGTACTCTGGAAACACCATATATTTT.

DNA of the CDR3: TGTGCCAGCAGTTACCAGAGCGGAGGAGCTTTTATCGAGCAGTACTTC. Its translation: CASSYQSGGAFIEQYF. The rearrangement joins TRBV6-5 to TRBJ2-7, with D tentatively TRBD2 (5 bases). The germline V gene has CDR1 MNHEY and CDR2 SVGAGI. Trimming cost V 2 bases and J 6 bases, with 20 bases left between them. CDR3 length: 16 amino acids.

This clone has more than one count but fewer than ten. This rearrangement joins TRBV18 to TRBJ2-5; D may be TRBD2 (6 bases). The CDR3 has 14 residues. V was cut by 2 bases and J by 2 bases, with 9 bases left in between. In germline, CDR1 is KGHSH, CDR2 LQKENI. In nucleotides, the CDR3 is TGTGCCAGCTCACCAGGGAGGTTTCAAGAGACCCAGTACTTC. This gives the protein CASSPGRFQETQYF.

The chain joins TRBV5-8 to TRBJ2-7; 9 bases line up with TRBD1. This CDR3 has 14 amino acids. Trimming at V came to 7 bases and at J to 3 bases, leaving 8 bases not matched to a gene. CDR1 and CDR2 (germline): SGHTS, YDEGEE. Written as DNA, the CDR3 is TGTGCCAGCCAGCCGGGACAGGGAGACTACGAGCAGTACTTC. This gives the protein CASQPGQGDYEQYF.

The chain recombines TRBV4-1 with TRBJ2-7; 8 bases match TRBD1. Trimming cost V 5 bases and J 3 bases; bases outside gene matches: 6. This CDR3 comprises 14 residues. CDR1 is MGHRA and CDR2 is YSYEKL in the germline V gene. For the CDR3, the DNA is TGCGCCAGCAGCGTACAGGGGGAGGTCTACGAGCAGTACTTC. This encodes CASSVQGEVYEQYF.

The chain has TRBV10-3 and TRBJ2-1; TRBD2 matches 8 bases. The V and J ends lost 10 bases and 0 bases, in that order; junction bases with no gene match: 5. This CDR3 contains 14 residues. Per the germline V gene, CDR1 is ENHRY and CDR2 is SYGVKD. CDR3 region: CAKWTSLSYNEQFF. For the CDR3, the DNA is TGTGCCAAGTGGACTAGCCTCTCCTACAATGAGCAGTTCTTC.

This chain links TRBV13 with TRBJ2-1, with 7 bases that match TRBD1. Losses at the gene ends were 5 bases for V and 5 bases for J; bases not matched to a gene: 12. The germline gives CDR1 PRHDT, CDR2 FYEKMQ (reference sequence). This CDR3 contains 16 residues. The CDR3 region is CASSPRGLAPHNEQFF. CDR3 bases: TGTGCCAGCAGCCCAAGGGGGCTAGCCCCTCACAATGAGCAGTTCTTC.

The chain links TRBV4-1 to TRBJ2-5; 7 bases are a match to TRBD2. CDR3 length: 15 amino acids. Germline lookup yields CDR1 MGHRA and CDR2 YSYEKL. Trimming cost V 0 bases and J 1 base; bases outside gene matches: 2. DNA of the CDR3: TGCGCCAGCAGCCAAGAGGGAGGGACCCAAGAGACCCAGTACTTC. Residues: CASSQEGGTQETQYF.

This chain connects TRBV6-1 to TRBJ1-2; D remains unclear. CDR1 and CDR2 (germline): MNHNS, SASEGT. The V end was cut by 3 bases, the J end by 3 bases, with 8 bases between. The CDR3 covers 13 residues. This CDR3 reads CASSDGEDYGYTF. CDR3 nucleotides: TGTGCCAGCAGTGACGGAGAGGACTATGGCTACACCTTC.

The chain uses TRBV6-5 and TRBJ1-1, with a weak D call TRBD1 (6 bases). CDR3 length: 14 residues. The V end lost 5 bases, the J end lost 3 bases, and 13 bases lay between the germline ends. Per germline, CDR1 MNHEY and CDR2 SVGAGI. CDR3 in DNA: TGTGCCAGCAGTCCACAGGGAGTCGACACTGAAGCTTTCTTT. It codes for CASSPQGVDTEAFF.

This chain joins TRBV4-1 and TRBJ1-5; possibly TRBD1 for D (5 bases). V shed 0 bases and J shed 7 bases, with 10 bases lying between them. CDR1 and CDR2 (germline): MGHRA, YSYEKL. This CDR3 spans 14 amino acids. The CDR3 coding sequence is TGCGCCAGCAGCCAAGAAGGGGTCAACCAGCCCCAGCATTTT. This translates into CASSQEGVNQPQHF.

The rearrangement uses TRBV2 and TRBJ2-7; tentatively, D is TRBD2 (6 bases). This CDR3 has 14 amino acids. V dropped 6 bases and J dropped 6 bases, with 18 bases sitting between them. Germline V gene data show CDR1 as SNHLY and CDR2 as FYNNEI. CDR3: CASRRESMGSEQYF. In nucleotides, the CDR3 is TGTGCCAGCAGACGGGAGTCCATGGGGAGCGAGCAGTACTTC.